Each of the 14 T cell receptor beta chains below was sequenced from the same sample in a study of shared clonotypes between healthy human individuals. Sequenced by immunoSEQ multiplex PCR; TCRdb stores in-frame clones only, minus some. In the table there are some 200,000 clones, roughly 70% of which are singletons. Sequenced sample: memory CD4+ T cells sorted from blood. Subset noted: CD45RA-negative fraction. These receptor sequences come from a man aged 30 to 39 in good health.

This chain uses TRBV11-3 with TRBJ2-1; D unclear. Trimming shortened V by 5 bases and J by 4 bases, and 9 bases separated the two germline ends. Germline CDR1 and CDR2: SGHNT and YENEEA. This CDR3 contains 13 residues. CDR3 region: CASSKANYNEQFF. The CDR3 region has the DNA TGTGCCAGCAGCAAAGCTAATTACAATGAGCAGTTCTTC.

J is TRBJ1-1 and V is TRBV5-6; no clear D gene. The V end lost 3 bases, the J end lost 4 bases, and 10 bases lay between the germline ends. The CDR3 length is 13 residues. The germline V gene has CDR1 SGHDT and CDR2 YYEEEE. The CDR3 coding sequence is TGTGCCAGCAGCTGGGGTGTCAGCACTGAAGCTTTCTTT. It specifies CASSWGVSTEAFF.

This clone has only a few counts. The V call is TRBV5-1, the J call TRBJ2-3; D unresolved. CDR1 and CDR2 (germline): SGHRS, YFSETQ. The CDR3 is 12 residues long. With 6 bases removed from V and 2 bases from J, the gap between germline ends came to 7 bases. CDR3 sequence reads: CASMPDTDTQYF. Here the CDR3 DNA reads TGCGCCAGCATGCCAGACACAGATACGCAGTATTTT.

This clone was seen ten or more times. This chain uses TRBV10-2 with TRBJ1-2; unclear D gene. V shed 3 bases and J shed 8 bases, with 16 bases lying between them. CDR1 and CDR2 from the germline V gene are WSHSY and SAAADI. The CDR3 is made up of 14 amino acids. The CDR3 DNA sequence: TGCGCCAGCAGTGACCGTAAGATTTCTGTCGGCTACACCTTC. Translating it yields CASSDRKISVGYTF.

The genes are TRBV2 and TRBJ2-5; TRBD1 aligns across 8 bases. There are 12 residues in the CDR3. Per germline, CDR1 SNHLY and CDR2 FYNNEI. V was clipped by 6 bases and J by 4 bases; unmatched bases: 1. CDR3 in DNA: TGTGCCAGCAGGGGGACAGGAGAGACCCAGTACTTC. As protein: CASRGTGETQYF.

J is TRBJ2-1 and V is TRBV6-1; D tentatively reads TRBD1 or TRBD2 (5 bases each). CDR3 length: 15 amino acids. V was pared by 9 bases and J by 6 bases, with 21 bases between. Germline CDR1 MNHNS, CDR2 SASEGT. The DNA for the CDR3 is TGTGCCAGTAGGGTAGGGAGCACCCAGGGCAATGAGCAGTTCTTC. Protein: CASRVGSTQGNEQFF.

This clone was counted only a few times. The V gene is TRBV5-1, the J gene TRBJ2-4; TRBD2 matches 12 bases. The CDR3 has 16 amino acids. CDR1 is SGHRS and CDR2 is YFSETQ in the germline V gene. Unmatched junction bases numbered 5, after V lost 4 bases and J lost 3 bases. The CDR3 DNA reads as TGCGCCAGCAGCCCACTAGCGGGAGGCGACAAAAACATTCAGTACTTC. Translation gives CASSPLAGGDKNIQYF. The entire variable domain, with the rest obtained from reference TRBV5-1 and TRBJ2-4, is as follows: KAGVTQTPRYLIKTRGQQVTLSCSPISGHRSVSWYQQTPGQGLQFLFEYFSETQRNKGNFPGRFSGRQFSNSRSEMNVSTLELGDSALYLCASSPLAGGDKNIQYFGAGTRLSVL.

This clone was detected only once. The chain combines TRBV18 with TRBJ1-2, with D possibly being TRBD1 (5 bases). Per germline, CDR1 KGHSH and CDR2 LQKENI. The CDR3 totals 15 residues. With 1 base removed from V and 5 bases from J, the gap between germline ends came to 14 bases. The CDR3 DNA reads TGTGCCAGCTCACCACTACAGGATTCGGGATATGGCTACACCTTC. It specifies CASSPLQDSGYGYTF.

This chain links TRBV5-1 with TRBJ2-5; 8 positions agree with TRBD1. The CDR3 runs 13 residues. V lost 4 bases and J lost 5; bases outside the gene matches: 4. CDR1 is SGHRS and CDR2 is YFSETQ in the germline V gene. The CDR3: CASSNYRGETQYF. The CDR3 nucleotides read TGCGCCAGCAGCAACTACAGGGGGGAGACCCAGTACTTC.

The chain has TRBV5-1 and TRBJ2-3; D is uncertain. CDR1 is SGHRS, CDR2 YFSETQ, per germline. The V end lost 0 bases, the J end lost 7 bases, and 12 bases lay between the germline ends. The CDR3 contains 14 residues. The chain's CDR3 is CASSLAQVSHTQYF. The DNA of the CDR3 is TGCGCCAGCAGCTTGGCCCAGGTATCTCATACGCAGTATTTT. Looking up the rest from reference TRBV5-1 and TRBJ2-3 gives the full variable domain: KAGVTQTPRYLIKTRGQQVTLSCSPISGHRSVSWYQQTPGQGLQFLFEYFSETQRNKGNFPGRFSGRQFSNSRSEMNVSTLELGDSALYLCASSLAQVSHTQYFGPGTRLTVL.

The chain couples TRBV2 to TRBJ2-1; 7 positions match TRBD2. CDR3 length equals 14 residues. Per germline, CDR1 SNHLY and CDR2 FYNNEI. J was trimmed by 11 bases and V by 4 bases; bases with no gene match: 11. CDR3 DNA sequence: TGTGCCAGCAGTGGGCCGTTCAGCGGGACTAAGCAGTTCTTC. It yields the protein CASSGPFSGTKQFF. Combining the CDR3 with reference TRBV2 and TRBJ2-1 gives the whole variable domain EPEVTQTPSHQVTQMGQEVILRCVPISNHLYFYWYRQILGQKVEFLVSFYNNEISEKSEIFDDQFSVERPDGSNFTLKIRSTKLEDSAMYFCASSGPFSGTKQFFGPGTRLTVL.

V and J are TRBV9 and TRBJ2-7; D perhaps matches TRBD2 (5 bases). Germline V lookup: CDR1 SGDLS, CDR2 YYNGEE. V was trimmed by 0 bases and J by 4 bases, leaving 14 bases between them. The CDR3 has 15 residues. CDR3 in DNA: TGTGCCAGCAGCGTAGGGTCCAGCGGTAGGTACGAGCAGTACTTC. Protein product: CASSVGSSGRYEQYF.

This clone was counted once. The chain combines TRBV5-4 with TRBJ2-1, with 10 nucleotides matching TRBD2. Trimming cost V 3 bases and J 7 bases; bases outside gene matches: 4. Germline CDR1 is SGHNT and CDR2 is YYREEE (reference sequence). There are 14 residues in the CDR3. The CDR3 here is CASSSGLALNEQFF. The DNA of the CDR3 is TGTGCCAGCAGCTCGGGACTAGCGTTGAATGAGCAGTTCTTC.

The chain combines TRBV6-1 with TRBJ1-4, with 8 bases matching TRBD1. The ends lost 0 bases at V and 7 bases at J; junction bases unmatched: 4. Germline V lookup: CDR1 MNHNS, CDR2 SASEGT. The CDR3 consists of 15 residues. This CDR3 reads CASSEAEGTGEKLFF. The CDR3, as DNA: TGTGCCAGCAGTGAAGCCGAAGGGACAGGTGAAAAACTGTTTTTT.